One sample yielded the 23 T cell receptor beta chains listed below, sequenced in a study of cytomegalovirus exposure and HLA in healthy donors. Primers included in the PCR were 60 Vbeta and 13 Jbeta primers. Measured with immunoSEQ multiplex PCR; TCRdb has only the in-frame clones, and not every one. The sample shows approximately 140,000 clones, 70% to 80% of them seen only once. The sequencing sample was made of PBMCs. The receptors here all came from a woman in her thirties or forties in good health and CMV-seropositive.

This chain connects TRBV2 to TRBJ1-5; possibly TRBD1 for D (5 bases). V lost 5 bases and J lost 6, with 8 bases in between. Looked up from germline, CDR1 is SNHLY and CDR2 is FYNNEI. The CDR3 is made up of 12 amino acids. As DNA, the CDR3 is TGTGCCAGCAGTCCTCAGGGTCAGCCCCAGCATTTT. Residues: CASSPQGQPQHF.

The rearrangement joins TRBV7-9 to TRBJ1-2; TRBD1 agrees at 11 bases. Germline lookup yields CDR1 SEHNR and CDR2 FQNEAQ (reference sequence). The CDR3 is made up of 16 amino acids. V dropped 2 bases and J dropped 5; count of bases not matched to a gene: 7. The CDR3: CASSLWAGQGAYGYTF. Written as DNA, the CDR3 is TGTGCCAGCAGCTTATGGGCTGGACAGGGGGCGTATGGCTACACCTTC.

This clone was detected a few times. The chain is built from TRBV14 and TRBJ1-5; 8 nucleotides align to TRBD1. With 1 base clipped from V and 4 bases from J, the junction kept 3 bases outside the gene matches. The CDR3 is made up of 15 amino acids. CDR1 and CDR2 (germline): SGHDN, FVKESK. CDR3 nucleotides: TGTGCCAGCAGCCAAGTAACAGGGGGGAATCAGCCCCAGCATTTT. Residues: CASSQVTGGNQPQHF. Combining the CDR3 with reference TRBV14 and TRBJ1-5 gives the whole variable domain EAGVTQFPSHSVIEKGQTVTLRCDPISGHDNLYWYRRVMGKEIKFLLHFVKESKQDESGMPNNRFLAERTGGTYSTLKVQPAELEDSGVYFCASSQVTGGNQPQHFGDGTRLSIL.

The chain employs TRBV4-2 and TRBJ2-2, with D possibly being TRBD2 (5 bases). V was clipped by 1 base and J by 11 bases, with 17 bases between them. CDR1 LGHNA and CDR2 YNFKEQ come from the germline V gene. The CDR3 runs to 15 residues. CDR3 residues: CASSQGGESHAELFF. CDR3 sequence (DNA): TGTGCCAGCAGCCAAGGGGGAGAGTCCCACGCTGAGCTGTTTTTT.

The chain carries TRBV13 and TRBJ1-1; D is perhaps TRBD1 (5 bases). Germline lookup yields CDR1 PRHDT and CDR2 FYEKMQ (reference sequence). The CDR3 runs to 13 residues. Trimming pared 8 bases from V and 6 bases from J, leaving 16 bases between. The CDR3: CASLGAPGAEAFF. The CDR3 DNA reads TGTGCCAGCTTAGGGGCGCCGGGGGCTGAAGCTTTCTTT.

The genes are TRBV6-5 and TRBJ2-1; 9 bases are shared with TRBD2. This CDR3 is 16 amino acids long. Germline trimming cut 4 bases from V and 3 bases from J; bases unmatched to any gene: 7. The germline V gene encodes CDR1 MNHEY and CDR2 SVGAGI. The CDR3: CASSFSGSSVYNEQFF. CDR3 nucleotides: TGTGCCAGCAGTTTTAGCGGGAGCTCCGTCTACAATGAGCAGTTCTTC.

V is TRBV7-2 and J is TRBJ2-3, with 9 bases matching TRBD1. The CDR3 runs to 14 residues. Germline CDR1 and CDR2: SGHTA and FQGNSA. The junction had 8 bases not matched to a gene; V was cut back by 5 bases and J by 8 bases. The CDR3 reads CASSPQGAFGTQYF. The CDR3 coding sequence is TGTGCCAGCAGCCCACAGGGGGCTTTTGGTACGCAGTATTTT. Drawing the rest from reference TRBV7-2 and TRBJ2-3, the complete variable domain is GAGVSQSPSNKVTEKGKDVELRCDPISGHTALYWYRQSLGQGLEFLIYFQGNSAPDKSGLPSDRFSAERTGGSVSTLTIQRTQQEDSAVYLCASSPQGAFGTQYFGPGTRLTVL.

The rearrangement links TRBV28 to TRBJ2-1; 14 bases agree with TRBD2. Germline assignment: CDR1 MDHEN and CDR2 SYDVKM. The CDR3 extends over 16 amino acids. V shed 6 bases, J shed 5 bases, and the junction held 6 bases outside the gene matches. The CDR3 spells CASRIGGLAGDNEQFF. CDR3 DNA: TGTGCCAGCAGGATCGGGGGACTAGCGGGAGACAATGAGCAGTTCTTC.

The genes are TRBV19 and TRBJ2-2; D is uncertain. The germline V gene encodes CDR1 LNHDA and CDR2 SQIVND (reference sequence). The ends were cut back, 3 bases at V and 0 bases at J, with 5 bases in the middle. The CDR3 has 14 residues. CDR3 bases: TGTGCCAGTAGTATCCCCACGAACACCGGGGAGCTGTTTTTT. The encoded protein is CASSIPTNTGELFF. The full variable domain, completed using reference TRBV19 and TRBJ2-2, is DGGITQSPKYLFRKEGQNVTLSCEQNLNHDAMYWYRQDPGQGLRLIYYSQIVNDFQKGDIAEGYSVSREKKESFPLTVTSAQKNPTAFYLCASSIPTNTGELFFGEGSRLTVL.

In its sample, this clone was seen once. The chain is built from TRBV18 and TRBJ2-7; D not certain. Germline V CDR1 and CDR2: KGHSH, LQKENI. The germline V and J ends were trimmed by 0 bases and 2 bases, with 8 bases remaining between them. This CDR3 contains 14 residues. The CDR3 sequence is CASSPPTDPYEQYF. In nucleotides, the CDR3 is TGTGCCAGCTCACCACCAACAGACCCCTACGAGCAGTACTTC.

The V gene is TRBV15, the J gene TRBJ2-1; D may be TRBD1 (6 bases). V shed 0 bases and J shed 6 bases, with 15 bases lying between them. Germline CDR1 LNHNV, CDR2 YYDKDF (reference sequence). The CDR3 loop spans 16 amino acids. The CDR3 is CATSREKSRGSNEQFF. DNA for the CDR3: TGTGCCACCAGCAGAGAAAAGTCCAGGGGTAGCAATGAGCAGTTCTTC.

V and J are TRBV6-1 and TRBJ2-7; 14 bases are shared with TRBD2. Germline-derived CDR1 and CDR2 are MNHNS and SASEGT. The trim removed 3 bases at V and 5 bases at J, leaving 6 bases unmatched. The CDR3 is made up of 16 amino acids. The CDR3 is CASSETSGRAQNEQYF. The CDR3 DNA sequence: TGTGCCAGCAGTGAGACTAGCGGGAGGGCCCAGAACGAGCAGTACTTC.

This clone was recorded only once. This sequence joins TRBV7-8 and TRBJ2-7; TRBD2 aligns across 13 bases. V shed 4 bases and J 2 bases; nucleotides not matched to a gene: 8. The CDR3 sequence is 17 residues long. Germline V gives CDR1 SGHVS, CDR2 FQNEAQ. The CDR3 sequence: CASSYWTSGSLPYEQYF. DNA of the CDR3: TGTGCCAGCAGCTATTGGACTAGCGGGAGTCTTCCCTACGAGCAGTACTTC.

The rearrangement uses TRBV5-1 and TRBJ1-5; 7 bases fit TRBD1. Germline V gives CDR1 SGHRS, CDR2 YFSETQ. V trimming: 8 bases; J trimming: 3 bases; junction bases outside the gene matches: 8. There are 14 residues in the CDR3. The CDR3 DNA sequence: TGCGCCAGAAGACAGGGAAAGGACAATCAGCCCCAGCATTTT. Protein: CARRQGKDNQPQHF.

The rearrangement joins TRBV5-1 to TRBJ2-7; no clear D. V lost 2 bases and J 2 bases, leaving 8 bases between the germline ends. Germline CDR1 is SGHRS and CDR2 is YFSETQ. The CDR3 spans 13 residues. CDR3 sequence reads: CASSFTAPYEQYF. As DNA, the CDR3 is TGCGCCAGCAGCTTCACAGCCCCCTACGAGCAGTACTTC.

The chain joins TRBV11-3 to TRBJ1-2; TRBD1 aligns across 8 bases. CDR1 and CDR2 from the germline V gene are SGHNT and YENEEA. The junction had 13 bases not matched to a gene; V was cut back by 5 bases and J by 8 bases. The CDR3 extends over 15 amino acids. Written as DNA, the CDR3 is TGTGCCAGCAGCCCGATCGCAGGGGGCGCGGGAGGCTACACCTTC. Residues: CASSPIAGGAGGYTF.

The J gene is TRBJ2-5, the V gene TRBV6-1, with D possibly matching TRBD1 (6 bases). Germline V lookup: CDR1 MNHNS, CDR2 SASEGT. The V end was cut by 8 bases, the J end by 5 bases, with 18 bases between. CDR3 length: 14 residues. The CDR3 loop is CASQANRVRETQYF. The CDR3 DNA is TGTGCCAGCCAGGCCAACAGGGTGAGGGAGACCCAGTACTTC.

Only a few counts were recorded for this clone. The rearrangement uses TRBV28 and TRBJ2-5; TRBD2 agrees at 8 bases. This CDR3 is 16 amino acids long. Germline-derived CDR1 and CDR2 are MDHEN and SYDVKM. With V trimmed by 1 base and J by 5 bases, 9 bases remained unmatched. The CDR3 loop is CASSLYAGGKGETQYF. Written as DNA, the CDR3 is TGTGCCAGCAGTTTATACGCGGGGGGCAAGGGGGAGACCCAGTACTTC. The whole variable domain, filled in from reference TRBV28 and TRBJ2-5, reads DVKVTQSSRYLVKRTGEKVFLECVQDMDHENMFWYRQDPGLGLRLIYFSYDVKMKEKGDIPEGYSVSREKKERFSLILESASTNQTSMYLCASSLYAGGKGETQYFGPGTRLLVL.

The chain carries TRBV2 and TRBJ1-4; maybe TRBD1 (6 bases). The CDR3 spans 14 residues. Germline V gene sequence: CDR1 SNHLY, CDR2 FYNNEI. Trimming removed 2 bases from V and 8 bases from J, with 12 bases in between. The CDR3 is CASSEQGIGEKLFF. The CDR3 bases are TGTGCCAGCAGTGAACAGGGGATTGGCGAAAAACTGTTTTTT.

V and J are TRBV15 and TRBJ1-5; TRBD1 matches at 8 bases. V dropped 3 bases and J dropped 5; count of bases not matched to a gene: 9. This CDR3 is 16 amino acids long. CDR1 LNHNV and CDR2 YYDKDF come from the germline V gene (reference sequence). Here the CDR3 reads CATSRGDRGPYQPQHF. The CDR3 nucleotides are TGTGCCACCAGCAGGGGAGACAGGGGCCCATATCAGCCCCAGCATTTT.

This chain joins TRBV19 and TRBJ2-1; D not certain. This CDR3 is 13 amino acids long. V shed 5 bases and J shed 3 bases, with 8 bases lying between them. Germline V gene data show CDR1 as LNHDA and CDR2 as SQIVND (reference sequence). The CDR3 sequence is CASSYGHYNEQFF. CDR3 DNA sequence: TGTGCCAGTAGTTATGGCCACTACAATGAGCAGTTCTTC. Full variable domain (remainder filled in from reference TRBV19 and TRBJ2-1): DGGITQSPKYLFRKEGQNVTLSCEQNLNHDAMYWYRQDPGQGLRLIYYSQIVNDFQKGDIAEGYSVSREKKESFPLTVTSAQKNPTAFYLCASSYGHYNEQFFGPGTRLTVL.

The chain couples TRBV12-5 to TRBJ2-2; D is unclear. The V gene's germline CDR1 is LGHNT and CDR2 FRNRAP. The CDR3 covers 13 residues. Trimming stripped 2 bases from V and 7 bases from J, with 8 bases between. The CDR3 region is CASGLSGGGELFF. The CDR3 nucleotides read TGTGCTAGTGGTTTGTCGGGTGGCGGGGAGCTGTTTTTT.

This chain links TRBV15 with TRBJ2-3; 7 nucleotides agree with TRBD2. The CDR3 is 15 amino acids. The junction had 4 bases not matched to a gene; V was cut back by 1 base and J by 3 bases. Germline CDR1 reads LNHNV; CDR2 reads YYDKDF (reference sequence). The CDR3 loop reads CATSRVAGLTDTQYF. CDR3 DNA sequence: TGTGCCACCAGCAGAGTAGCGGGTTTGACAGATACGCAGTATTTT.